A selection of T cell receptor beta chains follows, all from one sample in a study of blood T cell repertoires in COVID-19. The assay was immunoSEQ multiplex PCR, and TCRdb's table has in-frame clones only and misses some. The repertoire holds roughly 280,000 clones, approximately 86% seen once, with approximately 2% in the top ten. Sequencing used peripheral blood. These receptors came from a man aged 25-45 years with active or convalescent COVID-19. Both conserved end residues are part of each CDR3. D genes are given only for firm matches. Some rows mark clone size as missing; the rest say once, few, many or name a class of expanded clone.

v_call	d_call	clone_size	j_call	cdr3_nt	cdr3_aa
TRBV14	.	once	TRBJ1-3	TGTGCCAGCAGCCAAGGTGTAAGGGGCTCTGGAAACACCATATATTTT	CASSQGVRGSGNTIYF
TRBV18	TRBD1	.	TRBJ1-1	TGTGCCAGCTCACTCGGGACAGGGTCCACTGAAGCTTTCTTT	CASSLGTGSTEAFF
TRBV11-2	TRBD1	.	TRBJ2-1	TGTGCCAGCAGCTTGGGGCCAGGGGGTAACCAGCAGTTCTTC	CASSLGPGGNQQFF
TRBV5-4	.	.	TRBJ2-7	TGTGCCAGCAGGAAAGGGCTAGGAGGAGAAAAGCAGTACTTC	CASRKGLGGEKQYF
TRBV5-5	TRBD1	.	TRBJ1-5	TGTGCCAGCAGCGACTACACAGGGGCTAGCAATCAGCCCCAGCATTTT	CASSDYTGASNQPQHF
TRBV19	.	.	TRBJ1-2	TGTGCCAGTAGTAGACTGGTCCCAGGGCAGGGGTATGGCTACACCTTC	CASSRLVPGQGYGYTF
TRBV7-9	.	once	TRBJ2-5	TGTGCCAGCAGCCACTCACCCGGGACAATCCAAGAGACCCAGTACTTC	CASSHSPGTIQETQYF
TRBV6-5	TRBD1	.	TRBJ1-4	TGTGCCAGCAGCTTAGGGGGCGCCACTAATGAAAAACTGTTTTTT	CASSLGGATNEKLFF
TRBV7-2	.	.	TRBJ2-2	TGTGCCAGCAGCCCCAACGGGGGGAACACCGGGGAGCTGTTTTTT	CASSPNGGNTGELFF
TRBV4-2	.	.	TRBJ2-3	TGTGCCAGCAGCCAACCAGAGGGAGATACGCAGTATTTT	CASSQPEGDTQYF
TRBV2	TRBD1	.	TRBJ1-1	TGTGCCAGCAGTATTTCGGACAGGAATGCTTTCTTT	CASSISDRNAFF
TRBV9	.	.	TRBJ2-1	TGTGCCAGCACCAAAACGGAGCGGCCCACATCCTACAATGAGCAGTTCTTC	CASTKTERPTSYNEQFF
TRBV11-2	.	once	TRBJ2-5	TGTGCCAGCAGCTCGGGTAACCCCCAAGAGACCCAGTACTTC	CASSSGNPQETQYF
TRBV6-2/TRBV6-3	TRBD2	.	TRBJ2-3	TGTGCCAGCAGTTACTCTGGACTAGCGGGGATTAGCACAGATACGCAGTATTTT	CASSYSGLAGISTDTQYF
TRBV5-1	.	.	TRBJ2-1	TGCGCCAGCAGCCAGAAGAATGAGCAGTTCTTC	CASSQKNEQFF
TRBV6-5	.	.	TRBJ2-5	TGTGCCAGCAGAATAGGAGGGATAGAGACCCAGTACTTC	CASRIGGIETQYF
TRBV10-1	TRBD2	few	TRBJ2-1	TGCGCCAGCAGTGAGGGGGGGGGATACAATGAGCAGTTCTTC	CASSEGGGYNEQFF
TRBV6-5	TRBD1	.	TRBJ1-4	TGTGCCAGCGGGACAGGGACTAATGAAAAACTGTTTTTT	CASGTGTNEKLFF
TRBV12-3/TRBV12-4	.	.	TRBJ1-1	TGTGCCAGCAGAGCAACAGGGAACCAAGCTTTCTTT	CASRATGNQAFF
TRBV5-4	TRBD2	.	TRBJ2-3	TGTGCCAGCAGCCTGCCCTCTAGCGGGGGGTTCACAGATACGCAGTATTTT	CASSLPSSGGFTDTQYF
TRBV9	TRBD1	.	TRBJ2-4	TGTGCCAGCAGCGCGCAACCCGGGACAGGAAACATTCAGTACTTC	CASSAQPGTGNIQYF
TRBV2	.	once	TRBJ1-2	TGTGCCAGCGAAATGGACAGAAGCTATGGCTACACCTTC	CASEMDRSYGYTF
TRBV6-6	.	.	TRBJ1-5	TGTGCCAGCAGTTACTCCGCCACCCCAGGGGATCAGCCCCAGCATTTT	CASSYSATPGDQPQHF
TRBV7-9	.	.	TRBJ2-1	TGTGCCAGCAGCCCCCGGGACACGACTGATGAGCAGTTCTTC	CASSPRDTTDEQFF
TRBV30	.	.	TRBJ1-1	TGTGCCTGGGACGCACCTAGTATGAACACTGAAGCTTTCTTT	CAWDAPSMNTEAFF
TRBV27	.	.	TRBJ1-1	TGTGCCAGCAGTTTATTTCAGGGGATGAACACTGAAGCTTTCTTT	CASSLFQGMNTEAFF
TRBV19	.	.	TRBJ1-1	TGTGCCAGTCGTTCAGGGATCTCTGAAGCTTTCTTT	CASRSGISEAFF
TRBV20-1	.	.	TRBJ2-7	TGCAGTGCTTCCGGTTCCTACGAGCAGTACTTC	CSASGSYEQYF
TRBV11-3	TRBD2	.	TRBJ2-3	TGTGCCAGCAGCGTAGCGGGGGGGCCAACAGATACGCAGTATTTT	CASSVAGGPTDTQYF
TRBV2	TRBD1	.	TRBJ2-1	TGTGCCAGCAGGGACAGGGGCTACAATGAGCAGTTCTTC	CASRDRGYNEQFF
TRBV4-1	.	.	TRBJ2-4	TGCGCCAGCAGCCAAGAAGGGGTGACCAAAAACATTCAGTACTTC	CASSQEGVTKNIQYF
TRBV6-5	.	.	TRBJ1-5	TGTGCCAGCAGGCAGAGCAATCAGCCCCAGCATTTT	CASRQSNQPQHF
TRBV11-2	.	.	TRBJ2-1	TGTGCCAGCAGCCAACTCTCCGGGGGGCCACACAATGAGCAGTTCTTC	CASSQLSGGPHNEQFF
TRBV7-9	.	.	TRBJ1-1	TGTGCCAGCAGCTTAAAAGGGGGCACTGAAGCTTTCTTT	CASSLKGGTEAFF
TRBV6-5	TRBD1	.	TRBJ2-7	TGTGCCAGCAGTTCGCGGACAGGAGTCTACGAGCAGTACTTC	CASSSRTGVYEQYF
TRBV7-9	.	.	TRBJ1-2	TGTGCCAGCAGCTTAGGAGAGACAGCTAACTATGGCTACACCTTC	CASSLGETANYGYTF
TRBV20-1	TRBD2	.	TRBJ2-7	TGCAGTGCTAGTATAGCGGGGGGCCATTGGGGCGAGCAGTACTTC	CSASIAGGHWGEQYF
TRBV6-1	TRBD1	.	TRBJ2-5	TGTGCCAGCAGTGAAGCGCGTGTAAGGGACAGGGTGGAGACCCAGTACTTC	CASSEARVRDRVETQYF
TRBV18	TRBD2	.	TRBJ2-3	TGTGCCAGCTCACCAAGTCTAGCGGGGGGCACAGATACGCAGTATTTT	CASSPSLAGGTDTQYF